The TCR beta chain described here comes from a study of CD8+ T cells in alopecia areata. Points from the study as a whole: The presence of one nonresponder keeps the tie between baseline CD8+ expansion and response uncertain.

Note on this clone: Its specificity is not known.

The germline CDR1 and CDR2 sequences are MNHEY and SMNVEV (reference sequence). The CDR3 loop spans 14 amino acids. J gave up 4 bases and V 0 bases, and 1 base lay outside the gene matches. Treatment indicated: oral pan-JAK inhibitor, 5-10 mg twice daily. Following RNA extraction, reverse transcription yielded cDNA that acted as the sequencing template. Here immunoSEQ multiplex PCR was the method, and the copy in TCRdb shows in-frame clones only, minus some. The sample yields under 200,000 clones, about three fifths seen once. Sequenced material: CD4+ T cells sorted from blood, taken at week 4, from a patient treated with tofacitinib. The chain links TRBV27 to TRBJ1-2; 8 bases map to TRBD1. This TCR came from a human donor with alopecia areata. CDR3 amino acids: CASSLSGQGYGYTF. The CDR3 DNA follows: TGTGCCAGCAGTTTATCAGGACAGGGCTATGGCTACACCTTC.